The rows below give T cell receptor beta chains drawn from one sample of a study of blood T cell repertoires in COVID-19. Assay used: immunoSEQ multiplex PCR; TCRdb lists only in-frame clones, some missing. The table lists more than 300,000 clones, around 86% of them singletons. The sample consisted of peripheral blood. Receptor source: a woman in her 50s with COVID-19, enrolled during active disease. Each CDR3 is given with its conserved first and last residue. A D gene is named only where the DNA matches it firmly. Part of the rows lack a size; the others show once, few, many or a class for expanded clones.

j_call,clone_size,v_call,d_call,cdr3_aa,cdr3_nt
TRBJ1-2,.,TRBV7-9,.,CASSLWEKNYGYTF,TGTGCCAGCAGCTTATGGGAGAAGAACTATGGCTACACCTTC
TRBJ2-7,.,TRBV19,.,CASRGVAPEQYF,TGTGCCAGTAGAGGAGTAGCCCCCGAGCAGTACTTC
TRBJ2-7,.,TRBV7-9,.,CASGQTEQYF,TGTGCCAGCGGACAGACCGAGCAGTACTTC
TRBJ2-3,.,TRBV5-5,.,CASSPSGGRTDTQYF,TGTGCCAGCAGTCCCTCCGGCGGTCGCACAGATACGCAGTATTTT
TRBJ2-1,once,TRBV7-7,TRBD2,CASSLGTIQNEQFF,TGTGCCAGCAGCCTCGGGACTATACAGAATGAGCAGTTCTTC
TRBJ2-7,few,TRBV9,TRBD2,CASSPGRAVVSSYEQYF,TGTGCCAGCAGCCCAGGGAGGGCGGTCGTTAGCTCCTACGAGCAGTACTTC
TRBJ1-2,.,TRBV7-2,.,CASSLGLGRDYGYTF,TGTGCCAGCAGCTTAGGGTTAGGGCGGGACTATGGCTACACCTTC
TRBJ1-5,.,TRBV10-2,.,CASSLQGSNQPQHF,TGCGCCAGCAGCCTTCAGGGGAGCAATCAGCCCCAGCATTTT
TRBJ2-5,few,TRBV30,TRBD2,CAWSAGLAGGPSETQYF,TGTGCCTGGAGTGCGGGACTAGCGGGAGGGCCGTCTGAGACCCAGTACTTC
TRBJ2-7,.,TRBV27,TRBD1,CASSSKLSGTGLSYEQYF,TGTGCCAGCAGTTCGAAACTTTCCGGGACAGGTCTTTCCTACGAGCAGTACTTC
TRBJ2-2,.,TRBV9,TRBD1,CASSVMGSAGGASGELFF,TGTGCCAGCAGCGTAATGGGATCCGCAGGGGGCGCCTCCGGGGAGCTGTTTTTT
TRBJ1-2,.,TRBV10-3,.,CAISESRVGYTF,TGTGCCATCAGTGAGTCGAGAGTTGGCTACACCTTC
TRBJ2-1,.,TRBV2,TRBD1,CASSLDRGGYNEQFF,TGTGCCAGCAGTTTGGACAGGGGGGGATACAATGAGCAGTTCTTC
TRBJ2-7,.,TRBV19,TRBD1,CASSTSTGPYEQYF,TGTGCCAGTAGTACATCGACAGGGCCCTACGAGCAGTACTTC
TRBJ1-5,.,TRBV6-5,.,CASSYRGQIGQPQHF,TGTGCCAGCAGTTACCGAGGACAGATCGGTCAGCCCCAGCATTTT
TRBJ1-1,.,TRBV6-6,TRBD1,CASSYAGQGNTEAFF,TGTGCCAGCAGTTACGCGGGACAGGGGAACACTGAAGCTTTCTTT
TRBJ2-1,.,TRBV4-2,.,CASSLLGLSNEQFF,TGTGCCAGCAGCTTACTTGGGCTGAGCAATGAGCAGTTCTTC
TRBJ1-5,.,TRBV6-5,.,CASSKTKGDRQPQHF,TGTGCCAGCAGTAAAACCAAAGGGGATAGGCAGCCCCAGCATTTT
TRBJ2-5,.,TRBV30,.,CAWRGGEQETQYF,TGTGCCTGGAGAGGGGGAGAGCAAGAGACCCAGTACTTC
TRBJ2-7,many,TRBV28,.,CASSNPGGDYEQYF,TGTGCCAGCAGCAACCCCGGGGGAGACTACGAGCAGTACTTC
TRBJ1-1,few,TRBV5-8,.,CASNLPTNRVNTEAFF,TGTGCCAGCAACTTACCGACGAACAGGGTTAACACTGAAGCTTTCTTT
TRBJ2-2,few,TRBV29-1,TRBD1,CSGSRGLAGELFF,TGCAGCGGAAGCAGGGGGCTCGCCGGGGAGCTGTTTTTT
TRBJ2-1,.,TRBV19,TRBD1,CASSAWGDRGLFEQFF,TGTGCCAGTAGTGCCTGGGGGGACAGGGGGCTTTTTGAGCAGTTCTTC
TRBJ2-7,.,TRBV6-6,TRBD1,CASRGGQGDSYEQYF,TGTGCCAGCAGGGGGGGACAGGGCGACTCCTACGAGCAGTACTTC